This T cell receptor (beta chain) was documented in a study of blood T cell repertoires in COVID-19. Study details: Some COVID-19 samples were acute and others convalescent; all came from the United States, Italy and Spain. In each case, the material was cDNA or gDNA derived from T cells, B-cell-depleted T cells, or PBMCs.

Original data processing: Estimated nucleated cell counts came from reference gene primer amplification. The data were produced by immunoSEQ multiplex PCR, yet TCRdb's version contains in-frame clones alone and is incomplete. V, J and clone size are those of that table, while D and trimming were read from the DNA. The data hold some 120,000 clones, with approximately 86% observed a single time. The V end lost 1 base, the J end lost 6 bases, and 20 bases lay between the germline ends. The germline gives CDR1 SGHAT, CDR2 FQNNGV. The CDR3 spans 17 residues. The sequence was obtained from a man aged 40-55 years with acute or convalescent COVID-19. The sequenced sample consisted of peripheral blood. V and J are TRBV11-2 and TRBJ2-3; perhaps TRBD2 as D (7 bases). CDR3 residues: CASSLGRGGGHWDTQYF. The CDR3, as DNA: TGTGCCAGCAGCTTAGGGCGCGGCGGGGGCCATTGGGATACGCAGTATTTT.